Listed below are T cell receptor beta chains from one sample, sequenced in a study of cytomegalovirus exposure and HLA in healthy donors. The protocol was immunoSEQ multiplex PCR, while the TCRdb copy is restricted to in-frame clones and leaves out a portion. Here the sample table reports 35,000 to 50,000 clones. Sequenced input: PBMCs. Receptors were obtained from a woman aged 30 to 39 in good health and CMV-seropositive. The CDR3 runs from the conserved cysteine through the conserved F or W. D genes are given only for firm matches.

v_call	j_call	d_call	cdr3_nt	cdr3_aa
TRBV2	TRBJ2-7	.	TGTGCCAGTCTTCGGGACACCGTCTCCTACGAGCAGTACTTC	CASLRDTVSYEQYF
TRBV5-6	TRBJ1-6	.	TGTGCCAGCGCCATTAACAGGGTCTCCTATAATTCACCCCTCCACTTT	CASAINRVSYNSPLHF
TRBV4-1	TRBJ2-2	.	TGCGCCAGCAGCCAAGATCAGGGGTATGCCGGGGAGCTGTTTTTT	CASSQDQGYAGELFF
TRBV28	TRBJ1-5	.	TGTGCCAGCGGGGCTGGGGGCTTAAGCAATCAGCCCCAGCATTTT	CASGAGGLSNQPQHF
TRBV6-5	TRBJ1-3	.	TGTGCCAGCAGCCCCGGACTTATCTCTGGAAACACCATATATTTT	CASSPGLISGNTIYF
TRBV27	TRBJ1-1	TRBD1	TGTGCCAGCAGTTTATTTTCGGGACAGGACTTTAACACTGAAGCTTTCTTT	CASSLFSGQDFNTEAFF
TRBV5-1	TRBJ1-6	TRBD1	TGCGCCAGCAGCTTGGCGGGACAGACTAGCTCCTATAATTCACCCCTCCACTTT	CASSLAGQTSSYNSPLHF
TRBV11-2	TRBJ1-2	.	TGTGCCAGCAGCTCGACAGGCGGCTACACCTTC	CASSSTGGYTF
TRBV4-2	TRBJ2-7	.	TGTGCCAGCAGCCAAGAACAGCAGGCGATTTACGAGCAGTACTTC	CASSQEQQAIYEQYF
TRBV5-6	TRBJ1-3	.	TGTGCCAGCAGCTTGGAAACGGGAGGAAACACCATATATTTT	CASSLETGGNTIYF
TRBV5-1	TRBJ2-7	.	TGCGCCAGCAGCTTGGAGGGGCGATACGAGCAGTACTTC	CASSLEGRYEQYF
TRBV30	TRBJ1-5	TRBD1	TGTGCCTGGAGCCCCCGGGACAGGGTAGACCAGCCCCAGCATTTT	CAWSPRDRVDQPQHF
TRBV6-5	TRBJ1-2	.	TGTGCCAGCAGTTACTCGCTGGCGCAGGGCTATGGCTACACCTTC	CASSYSLAQGYGYTF
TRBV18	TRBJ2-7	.	TGTGCCAGCTCACCCGACTTACCCTACGAGCAGTACTTC	CASSPDLPYEQYF
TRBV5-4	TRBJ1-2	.	TGTGCCAGCAGCTTCCGGGAGTTGAACTATGGCTACACCTTC	CASSFRELNYGYTF
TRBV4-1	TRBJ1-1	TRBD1	TGCGCCAGCAGTTACAGGGGGGACACTGAAGCTTTCTTT	CASSYRGDTEAFF
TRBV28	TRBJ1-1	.	TGTGCCAGTAAAGTAACAGGGCTTAACACTGAAGCTTTCTTT	CASKVTGLNTEAFF
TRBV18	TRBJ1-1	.	TGTGCCAGCTCACCTCAGGGGAACACTGAAGCTTTCTTT	CASSPQGNTEAFF
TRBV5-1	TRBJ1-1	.	TGCGCCAGCAGCTCCACCGGGGGGAACACTGAAGCTTTCTTT	CASSSTGGNTEAFF
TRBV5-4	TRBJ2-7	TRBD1	TGTGCCAGCAGCTCGGGGACAGGGGTCCCGCTGTTAGAGCAGTACTTC	CASSSGTGVPLLEQYF
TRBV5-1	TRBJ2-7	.	TGCGCCAGCAGCGGGGTGGGCAGGGCCTCCTACGAGCAGTACTTC	CASSGVGRASYEQYF
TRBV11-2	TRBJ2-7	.	TGTGCCAGCAGCGACCGACTCGGGAGTTTCTACGAGCAGTACTTC	CASSDRLGSFYEQYF
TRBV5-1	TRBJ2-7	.	TGCGCCAGCAGCTCGGACAACTACTACGAGCAGTACTTC	CASSSDNYYEQYF
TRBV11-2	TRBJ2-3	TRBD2	TGTGCCAGCAGCCTCCCAGCGGGGGCGAGCACAGATACGCAGTATTTT	CASSLPAGASTDTQYF
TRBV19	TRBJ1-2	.	TGTGCCAGTAGAAGACGGAAGGGGCTGGTAGGCTACACCTTC	CASRRRKGLVGYTF
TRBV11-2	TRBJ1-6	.	TGTGCCAGCAGCTTAGCGGTGGGGGGAAGGCGTTCACCCCTCCACTTT	CASSLAVGGRRSPLHF
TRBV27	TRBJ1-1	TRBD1	TGTGCCAGCAGTCCCAGACCCGGGACAGGGCTAGACACTGAAGCTTTCTTT	CASSPRPGTGLDTEAFF
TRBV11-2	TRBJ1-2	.	TGTGCCAGCAGCCAGGGCGGAGACTATGGCTACACCTTC	CASSQGGDYGYTF
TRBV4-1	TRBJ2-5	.	TGCGCCAGCAGCCAAGTTGGGGGGAAGGAGACCCAGTACTTC	CASSQVGGKETQYF
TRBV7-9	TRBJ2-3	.	TGTGCCAGCAGCTTCTCACTGGCGGGGTCCCTTAGCACAGATACGCAGTATTTT	CASSFSLAGSLSTDTQYF
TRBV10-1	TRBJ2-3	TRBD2	TGCGCCAGCAGTGACGGTACTAGCGGGGGGGCCGCGAATACGCAGTATTTT	CASSDGTSGGAANTQYF
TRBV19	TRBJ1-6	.	TGTGCCAGTACCCGTGACAGCGAGAGCTCCTATAATTCACCCCTCCACTTT	CASTRDSESSYNSPLHF
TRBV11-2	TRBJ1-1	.	TGTGCCAGCAGCTCCTTACAGGGCGCCACTGAAGCTTTCTTT	CASSSLQGATEAFF
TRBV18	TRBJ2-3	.	TGTGCCAGCTCACTCCCGTCGAGCGATACGCAGTATTTT	CASSLPSSDTQYF
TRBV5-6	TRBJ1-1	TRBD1	TGTGCCAGCAGGCTCGGACAGGGCAACACTGAAGCTTTCTTT	CASRLGQGNTEAFF
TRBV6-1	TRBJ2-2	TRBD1	TGTGCCAGCAGTGAAGGGGGACAGGTTGTGACCGGGGAGCTGTTTTTT	CASSEGGQVVTGELFF
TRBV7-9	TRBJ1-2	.	TGTGCCAGCAGCTTAAACCCGGGGGAAAGGGGCTATGGCTACACCTTC	CASSLNPGERGYGYTF
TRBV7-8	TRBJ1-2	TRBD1	TGTGCCAGCAGCCCGCCGGGACAGGGGTTATATGGCTACACCTTC	CASSPPGQGLYGYTF
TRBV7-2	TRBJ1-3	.	TGTGCCAGCAGCTTAGACTTACAGGGTTTTGGTTACACCATATATTTT	CASSLDLQGFGYTIYF
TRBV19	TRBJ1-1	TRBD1	TGTGCCAGTAGTATAGTGGGACAGGGTGGCACTGAAGCTTTCTTT	CASSIVGQGGTEAFF
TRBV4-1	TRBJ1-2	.	TGCGCCAGCAGCCAGCAGTACAGGCCAGACTATGGCTACACCTTC	CASSQQYRPDYGYTF
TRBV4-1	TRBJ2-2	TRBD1	TGCGCCAGCTGCTACAATCCGGGACAGGGGGCTGCCGGGGAGCTGTTTTTT	CASCYNPGQGAAGELFF
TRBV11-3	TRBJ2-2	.	TGTGCCAGCGGACAGACCGGGGAGCTGTTTTTT	CASGQTGELFF
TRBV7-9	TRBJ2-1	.	TGTGCCAGCAGCCCCCCGGGGGGCCTATCCGACAATGAGCAGTTCTTC	CASSPPGGLSDNEQFF
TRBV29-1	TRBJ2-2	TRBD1	TGCAGCGTTGTAAAGGGGGCGATGAACACCGGGGAGCTGTTTTTT	CSVVKGAMNTGELFF